The sequence of this T cell receptor (beta chain) was determined in a study of lymphopenia after photon versus proton radiotherapy. Whole-study findings and limits: Oligoclonal CD8+ Temra expansion after nadir drove photon patients' diversity drop.

Sequencing was performed with immunoSEQ multiplex PCR; in TCRdb, only in-frame clones are kept and a portion is missing. The table has just over 25,000 clones, more than 80% seen once. Regarding this clone: Its matching antigen is unknown.

This sample comprised peripheral blood, obtained from a patient treated with photon-based radiotherapy. This receptor was identified in a man aged 25-45 years with gastric cancer.

The CDR3 DNA sequence: TGTGCCAGCAGCGTGGGACTAGCGGGCCCCAATGAGCAGTTCTTC. Residues: CASSVGLAGPNEQFF. This sequence joins TRBV7-7 and TRBJ2-1; 12 bases are shared with TRBD2. Germline CDR1 reads SSHAT; CDR2 reads FNYEAQ (reference sequence). V dropped 5 bases and J dropped 6; count of bases not matched to a gene: 5. This CDR3 has 15 residues. The whole variable domain, remainder taken from reference TRBV7-7 and TRBJ2-1, is GAGVSQSPRYKVTKRGQDVTLRCDPISSHATLYWYQQALGQGPEFLTYFNYEAQPDKSGLPSDRFSAERPEGSISTLTIQRTEQRDSAMYRCASSVGLAGPNEQFFGPGTRLTVL.